The 7 T cell receptor beta chains in this list originate from one sample, sequenced in a study of blood T cells in healthy people across ages. Then a second PCR, running about 6 to 12 cycles, was carried out with a sample-barcoded 5' primer and a J-beta primer mix. TCRdb reanalysed the 5' RACE reads using MiXCR and keeps one entry per CDR3 protein. Among some 790,000 distinct CDR3 sequences listed, around 28% were seen once. Sample: blood. All receptors come from a woman older than 75 in good health.

The chain joins TRBV5-1 to TRBJ2-5; 8 nucleotides agree with TRBD2. CDR1 is SGHRS and CDR2 is YFSETQ in the germline V gene. V shed 4 bases, J shed 1 base, and the junction held 6 bases outside the gene matches. The CDR3 has 15 residues. The CDR3 loop is CASSGAGTSQETQYF. CDR3 DNA: TGCGCCAGCAGCGGAGCCGGGACTAGCCAAGAGACCCAGTACTTC.

The gene calls are TRBV7-2 and TRBJ2-3; the match to TRBD2 covers 8 bases. The CDR3 sequence is 15 residues long. With 3 bases clipped from V and 3 bases from J, the junction kept 5 bases outside the gene matches. Germline V gene lookup returns CDR1 SGHTA and CDR2 FQGNSA. CDR3 sequence: CASSLQTGGTDTQYF. CDR3 DNA: TGTGCCAGCAGCTTGCAGACGGGGGGGACAGATACGCAGTATTTT.

This clonotype was counted at least ten times. This chain links TRBV7-2 with TRBJ2-5, with a weak D call TRBD2 (6 bases). This CDR3 comprises 15 residues. V was shortened by 4 bases and J by 7 bases, with 19 bases between the two germline ends. Germline CDR1 SGHTA, CDR2 FQGNSA. The CDR3 reads CASSSGLWDSRTQYF. The CDR3 DNA sequence: TGTGCCAGCAGCTCGGGACTTTGGGACTCTAGGACCCAGTACTTC.

The table lists this clonotype with a count of one. J is TRBJ1-1 and V is TRBV18; D gene unclear. The V gene's germline CDR1 is KGHSH and CDR2 LQKENI. The CDR3 runs to 13 residues. Trimming took 3 bases from V and 7 from J, leaving 12 bases between them. The CDR3 region is CASSPQAGIEAFF. The CDR3 region has the DNA TGTGCCAGCTCACCTCAAGCCGGGATTGAAGCTTTCTTT. Complete variable domain (other parts from reference TRBV18 and TRBJ1-1): NAGVMQNPRHLVRRRGQEARLRCSPMKGHSHVYWYRQLPEEGLKFMVYLQKENIIDESGMPKERFSAEFPKEGPSILRIQQVVRGDSAAYFCASSPQAGIEAFFGQGTRLTVV.

Concerning this clonotype itself: At one end, the junction sequence differs from germline, possibly due to a read error. This chain connects TRBV6-6 to TRBJ2-5; D not certain. Germline V lookup: CDR1 MNHNY, CDR2 SVGAGI (reference sequence). The CDR3 consists of 10 residues. Here the CDR3 DNA reads TGTGCCAGTGGAGTAGAGGCCCAGTACTTC. It translates to CASGVEAQYF.

Turning to this clonotype: Being one base from a much bigger clone, this may be a read error. This chain links TRBV4-2 with TRBJ1-5; D remains unclear. Trimming left V 0 bases short and J 5 bases short, with 11 bases between. The germline V gene encodes CDR1 LGHNA and CDR2 YNFKEQ. The CDR3 totals 15 residues. The CDR3 DNA sequence: TGTGCCAGCAGCCAAGAAGGCCGGGATCATCAGCCCCAGCATTTT. The encoded protein is CASSQEGRDHQPQHF.

This clonotype was seen only a few times. The V gene is TRBV30, the J gene TRBJ1-4; D not certain. Trimming removed 5 bases at V and 5 bases at J, with 12 bases between. The CDR3 is 13 residues long. Germline V gene data show CDR1 as GTSNPN and CDR2 as SVGIG (reference sequence). CDR3 region: CAWGLQRNEKLFF. The CDR3 DNA sequence: TGTGCCTGGGGACTCCAGCGGAATGAAAAACTGTTTTTT.